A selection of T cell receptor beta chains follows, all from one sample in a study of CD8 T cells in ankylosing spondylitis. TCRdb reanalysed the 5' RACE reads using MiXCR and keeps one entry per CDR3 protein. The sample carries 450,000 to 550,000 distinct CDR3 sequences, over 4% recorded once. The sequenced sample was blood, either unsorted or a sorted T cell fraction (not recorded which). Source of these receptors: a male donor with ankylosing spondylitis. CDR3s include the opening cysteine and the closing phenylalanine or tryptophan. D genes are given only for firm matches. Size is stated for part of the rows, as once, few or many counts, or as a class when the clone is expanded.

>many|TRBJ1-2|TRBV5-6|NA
TGTGCCAGCAGCTTGACAGGGAATGGCTACACCTTC
CASSLTGNGYTF
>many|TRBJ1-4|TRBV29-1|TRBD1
TGCAGCGTTGTCGGACAGGGGCGTCATGAAAAACTGTTTTTT
CSVVGQGRHEKLFF
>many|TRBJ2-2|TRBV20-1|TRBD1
TGCAGTGCTAGGGGACAGGTCCTTGCGAACACCGGGGAGCTGTTTTTT
CSARGQVLANTGELFF
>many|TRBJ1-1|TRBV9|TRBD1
TGTGCCAGCAGTAAGACAGGGCTCATGAACACTGAAGCTTTCTTT
CASSKTGLMNTEAFF
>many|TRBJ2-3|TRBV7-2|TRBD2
TGTGCCAGCAGCTCTGGACTAGCTGCTAGCACAGATACGCAGTATTTT
CASSSGLAASTDTQYF
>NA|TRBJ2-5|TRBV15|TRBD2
TGTGCCACCAGAAGACTAGCGGGGGGCCCCAATCGTGAGACCCAGTACTTC
CATRRLAGGPNRETQYF
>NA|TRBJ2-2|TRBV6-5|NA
TGTGCCAGCAGTTACTCACCAAACACTCACACCGGGGAGCTGTTTTTT
CASSYSPNTHTGELFF
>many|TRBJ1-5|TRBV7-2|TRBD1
TGTGCCAGCAGCTTAAGACAGGGCGTAAATCAGCCCCAGCATTTT
CASSLRQGVNQPQHF
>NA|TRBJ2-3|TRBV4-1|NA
TGCGCCAGCAGCGAAAAAACGGGGGAAAGGGCAGATACGCAGTATTTT
CASSEKTGERADTQYF
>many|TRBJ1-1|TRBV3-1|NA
TGTGCCAGCGCTGTCGGACAGCGGGGGAGGATTAACACTGAAGCTTTCTTT
CASAVGQRGRINTEAFF
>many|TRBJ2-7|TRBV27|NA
TGTGCCAGCAGCCCACTGGGGGGCGCCTACGAGCAGTACTTC
CASSPLGGAYEQYF
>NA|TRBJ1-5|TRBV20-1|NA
TGCTGTGCTAGAGAGGACAGCCACCGGGATCAGCCCCAGCATTTT
CCAREDSHRDQPQHF
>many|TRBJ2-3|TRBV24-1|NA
TGTGCCACCAGTGACCCGGGGCAGGTCGGGGATACGCAGTATTTT
CATSDPGQVGDTQYF
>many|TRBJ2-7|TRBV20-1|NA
TGCAGTGCTGTTGAGGGCTACGAGCAGTACTTC
CSAVEGYEQYF
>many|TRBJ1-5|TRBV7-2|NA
TGTGCCAGCAGCTTAGAAGCAGGCACAGGGCCCCAGCATTTT
CASSLEAGTGPQHF
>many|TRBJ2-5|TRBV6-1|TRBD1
TGTGCCAGCAGTCCAGGGACAGACGAGACCCAGTACTTC
CASSPGTDETQYF
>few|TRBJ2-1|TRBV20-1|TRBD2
TGCAGTGCCCTCAAGACTAGCGGGAGGGTATACAATGAGCAGTTCTTC
CSALKTSGRVYNEQFF
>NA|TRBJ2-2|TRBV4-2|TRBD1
TGTGCCATGAGCCTCGGGACAGGGGGCTTCGGGGAGCTGTTTTTT
CAMSLGTGGFGELFF
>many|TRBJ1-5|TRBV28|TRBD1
TGTGCCAGCAGTTTTCCCTTGGGACAGGTCCCCAATCAGCCCCAGCATTTT
CASSFPLGQVPNQPQHF
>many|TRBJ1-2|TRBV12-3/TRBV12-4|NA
TGTGCCAGCAGTTTCGGGCGTGCTAACTATGGCTACACCTTC
CASSFGRANYGYTF
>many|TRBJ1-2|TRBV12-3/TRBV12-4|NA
TGTGCCAGCAGTTTAGAGGGTTACTATGGCTACACCTTC
CASSLEGYYGYTF
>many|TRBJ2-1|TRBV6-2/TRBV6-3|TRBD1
TGTGCCAGCAGTTCCTGGACAGGGGGGATTGAGCAGTTCTTC
CASSSWTGGIEQFF
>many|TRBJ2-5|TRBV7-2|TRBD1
TGTGCCAGCAGCCGTGATACAGGGGGGGAGACCCAGTACTTC
CASSRDTGGETQYF
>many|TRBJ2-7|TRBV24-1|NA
TGTGCCACCAGCGGGGCGGGTTACGAGCAGTACTTC
CATSGAGYEQYF
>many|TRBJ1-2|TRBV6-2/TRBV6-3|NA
TGTGCCAGCAGTTACGTCGGGCTCAACTATGGCTACACCTTC
CASSYVGLNYGYTF
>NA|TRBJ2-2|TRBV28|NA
TGTGCCAGCAGTTTTGGTTTAAGGACATACACCGGGGAGCTGTTTTTT
CASSFGLRTYTGELFF
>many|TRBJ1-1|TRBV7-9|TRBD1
TGTGCCAGCAGCTACGACAGGGGGCGCAAAGCTTTCTTT
CASSYDRGRKAFF
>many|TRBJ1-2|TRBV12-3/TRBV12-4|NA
TGTGCCAGCAGTTCCGCCGGGCAGGGCTACACCTTC
CASSSAGQGYTF
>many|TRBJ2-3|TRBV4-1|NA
TGCGCCAGCAGCCTCGTTGGAGGGGTAAGGGGCCCAACGCAGTATTTT
CASSLVGGVRGPTQYF
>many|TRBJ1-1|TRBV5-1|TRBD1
TGCGCCAGCAGCACCGGGACAGGGACCACTGAAGCTTTCTTT
CASSTGTGTTEAFF
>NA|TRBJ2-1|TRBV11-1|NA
TGTGCCAGCAGCTTCGATTGGGGCGGGGACGAGATTTTCTTC
CASSFDWGGDEIFF
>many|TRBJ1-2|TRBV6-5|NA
TGTGCCAGCAGTTACGGCAAGGAGAGGGGCGGCTACACCTTC
CASSYGKERGGYTF
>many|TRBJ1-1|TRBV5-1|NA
TGCGCCAGCAGCATAGACAGCACTGAAGCTTTCTTT
CASSIDSTEAFF
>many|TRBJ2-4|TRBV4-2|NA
TGTGCCAGCAGCCAAGGAGGGGGGCCTTGGGCGGCTGACATTCAGTACTTC
CASSQGGGPWAADIQYF
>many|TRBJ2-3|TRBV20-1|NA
TGCAGTGCTCCCGGATATGAACAGAGCACAGATACGCAGTATTTT
CSAPGYEQSTDTQYF
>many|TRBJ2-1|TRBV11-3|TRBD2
TGTGCCATAAATCGGGGGGGCAATGAGCAGTTCTTC
CAINRGGNEQFF
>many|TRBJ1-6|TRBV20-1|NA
TGCGGACAGACTAAATATAATTCACCCCTCCACTTT
CGQTKYNSPLHF
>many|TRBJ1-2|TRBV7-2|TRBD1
TGTGCCAGCAGCTCGACAGGGGCCGTAGCTAACTATGGCTACACCTTC
CASSSTGAVANYGYTF
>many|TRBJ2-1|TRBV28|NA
TGTGCCAGCCACCCGGGTGCTCGCTCCTACAATGAGCAGTTCTTC
CASHPGARSYNEQFF
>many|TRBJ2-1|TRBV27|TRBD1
TGTGCCAGCAGTTTAGGGACAGGTGGGAACGGTGAGCAGTTCTTC
CASSLGTGGNGEQFF
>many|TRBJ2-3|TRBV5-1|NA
TGCGCCAGCACCCCCCTTGGATTGAGCACAGATACGCAGTATTTT
CASTPLGLSTDTQYF
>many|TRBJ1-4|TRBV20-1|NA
TGCAGTGCTAGAGGGCAGAATAATGAAAAACTGTTTTTT
CSARGQNNEKLFF
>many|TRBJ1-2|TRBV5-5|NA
TGTGCCAGCAGCTTAAACCCCTTATATGGCTACACCTTC
CASSLNPLYGYTF
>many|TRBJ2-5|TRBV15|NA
TGTGCCACCAGCAGAGGCGAAGGGGTGGAGACCCAGTACTTC
CATSRGEGVETQYF
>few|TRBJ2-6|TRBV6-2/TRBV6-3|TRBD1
TGTGCCAGCGGATTTACAGGGGAAGGGGCCAACGTCCTGACTTTC
CASGFTGEGANVLTF
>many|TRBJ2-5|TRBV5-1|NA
TGCGCCAGCAGCTTGGGGCAGGGGCCCTCACAAGAGACCCAGTACTTC
CASSLGQGPSQETQYF
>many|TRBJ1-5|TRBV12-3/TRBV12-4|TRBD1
TGTGCCAGCAGTTTAGGGACAGGGGTAAATCATCAGCCCCAGCATTTT
CASSLGTGVNHQPQHF
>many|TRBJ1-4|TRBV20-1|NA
TGCAGTGCTAGGGACGGAACTAATGAAAAACTGTTTTTT
CSARDGTNEKLFF
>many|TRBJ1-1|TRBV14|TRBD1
TGTGCCAGCAGCCTGTATGGGACAGCTGAAGCTTTCTTT
CASSLYGTAEAFF
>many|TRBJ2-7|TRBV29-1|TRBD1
TGCAGCGTTGGAGACAGGGGGTTATCCTACGAGCAGTACTTC
CSVGDRGLSYEQYF
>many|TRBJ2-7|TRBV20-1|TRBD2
TGCAGTGCGCTACTAGCGGGGCGAAGCTCCTACGAGCAGTACTTC
CSALLAGRSSYEQYF
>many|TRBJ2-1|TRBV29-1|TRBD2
TGCAGCGTTAATCCCCTAGCGGGAGGGTACAATGAGCAGTTCTTC
CSVNPLAGGYNEQFF
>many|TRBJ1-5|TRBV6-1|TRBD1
TGTGCCAGCAGGGCGATTGGACAGGGATATCAGCCCCAGCATTTT
CASRAIGQGYQPQHF